One and the same sample provided the 5 T cell receptor beta chains below, sequenced in a study of shared clonotypes between healthy human individuals. Assay used: immunoSEQ multiplex PCR; TCRdb lists only in-frame clones, some missing. The sample yields approximately 2.4 million clones, approximately 94% seen once. The specimen sequenced was naive CD4+ T cells sorted from blood. Documented subset: CD45RA+ positively selected. Every receptor here comes from a man in his late teens or twenties in good health.

This chain uses TRBV5-1 with TRBJ1-2; 10 bases match TRBD1. Per germline, CDR1 SGHRS and CDR2 YFSETQ. The CDR3 consists of 14 residues. V lost 4 bases to trimming and J lost 8 bases; unmatched junction nucleotides: 8. The CDR3 loop reads CASSTPGTGVGYTF. CDR3 sequence (DNA): TGCGCCAGCAGCACTCCCGGGACAGGGGTCGGCTACACCTTC.

This clone was recorded only once. This chain uses TRBV18 with TRBJ2-2; D uncertain. Germline V gene lookup returns CDR1 KGHSH and CDR2 LQKENI. The CDR3 runs to 12 residues. Trimming left V 8 bases short and J 5 bases short, with 9 bases between. Here the CDR3 reads CASTAWTGELFF. The CDR3 DNA follows: TGTGCCAGCACGGCTTGGACCGGGGAGCTGTTTTTT.

The genes are TRBV2 and TRBJ2-7; D may be TRBD1 (5 bases). Germline V gene sequence: CDR1 SNHLY, CDR2 FYNNEI. V was cut by 3 bases and J by 6 bases, with 6 bases left in between. The CDR3 sequence is 11 residues long. The CDR3 reads CASSDRVEQYF. The CDR3 coding sequence is TGTGCCAGCAGTGACAGGGTCGAGCAGTACTTC.

The chain recombines TRBV6-6 with TRBJ1-5; D is unresolved. V dropped 6 bases and J dropped 0 bases, with 9 bases sitting between them. Looked up from germline, CDR1 is MNHNY and CDR2 is SVGAGI (reference sequence). The CDR3 has 14 amino acids. The CDR3 sequence is CASSLSYSNQPQHF. CDR3 DNA sequence: TGTGCCAGCAGCCTCAGTTATAGCAATCAGCCCCAGCATTTT.

The J gene is TRBJ2-7, the V gene TRBV19; no reliable D call. V was cut by 3 bases and J by 7 bases, with 13 bases left in between. The CDR3 contains 13 residues. Germline V gene data show CDR1 as LNHDA and CDR2 as SQIVND (reference sequence). CDR3: CASSMERVGEQYF. The CDR3 region has the DNA TGTGCCAGTAGTATGGAAAGGGTTGGGGAGCAGTACTTC.